A selection of T cell receptor beta chains follows, all from one sample in a study of blood T cell repertoires in COVID-19. Data came from immunoSEQ multiplex PCR; TCRdb stores just in-frame clones and leaves some out. The top ten hold 5.5% to 7.5% of the sample, which has about 91,000 clones, roughly 86% seen once. The sample consisted of peripheral blood. The receptors derive from a man aged 45-65 years with active or convalescent COVID-19. Both conserved end residues are trimmed from each CDR3.

V gene: TRBV7-2; CDR3 protein: ASSLSGSSYEQY
V gene: TRBV2; CDR3 protein: ATRGGSAYNEQF
V gene: TRBV7-9; CDR3 protein: ASSPEGNNQPQH
V gene: TRBV19; CDR3 protein: ASSRQEDQPQH
V gene: TRBV5-1; CDR3 protein: ASSERQNTEAF
V gene: TRBV5-6; CDR3 protein: ASSLKGVLDTQY
V gene: TRBV15; CDR3 protein: ATSFRQGSHTGELF
V gene: TRBV5-1; CDR3 protein: ASSSHLGQSYEQY
V gene: TRBV5-1; CDR3 protein: ASSLTGTGNTEAF
V gene: TRBV9; CDR3 protein: ASSGVTGETQY
V gene: TRBV6-5; CDR3 protein: ASSEGDNGYEQY
V gene: TRBV27; CDR3 protein: ASSLNPTGWNSPLH
V gene: TRBV24-1; CDR3 protein: ATSAPGVPEETQY
V gene: TRBV4-2; CDR3 protein: ASRRTTSGASTDTQY
V gene: TRBV5-1; CDR3 protein: ASSLGLLGGPYNSPLH
V gene: TRBV5-8; CDR3 protein: ASSSRLGRSPLH
V gene: TRBV7-6; CDR3 protein: ASSLGASGASTDTQY